This T cell receptor (beta chain) was sequenced during a study of cytomegalovirus exposure and HLA in healthy donors. Whole-study results and caveats: In vitro testing confirmed a few CMV-associated chains as specific for CMV antigens.

As to this clone: The antigen remains unidentified.

The CDR3 is 15 amino acids. V lost 0 bases, J lost 6 bases, and 12 bases lay in between. The V gene's germline CDR1 is LGHNA and CDR2 YSLEER. This PCR relied on a set of 60 Vbeta primers and 13 Jbeta primers. Clones were sequenced by immunoSEQ multiplex PCR, and TCRdb holds only the in-frame ones, with some missing. Reported are more than 70,000 clones; the ten largest clones contain 1.5%. The chain uses TRBV4-3 and TRBJ1-5; TRBD1 might be the D (5 bases). Material for sequencing was PBMCs. The clonotype originates from a woman aged 55 to 70 in good health and CMV-seronegative. The CDR3 protein is CASSQDRGGGQPQHF. Written as DNA, the CDR3 is TGCGCCAGCAGCCAAGACCGGGGGGGAGGTCAGCCCCAGCATTTT.